This TCR beta chain was retrieved from a study of monozygotic twins with inflammatory bowel disease. Each CDR3 protein gets one entry in TCRdb, which reprocessed the 5' RACE reads and gives no DNA. The specimen's table records 440,000 or so distinct CDR3 sequences. The germline gives CDR1 SGHTA, CDR2 FQGNSA. The CDR3 is made up of 16 amino acids. The receptor comes from a human donor with ulcerative colitis or Crohn's disease, or a healthy co-twin of an affected twin (not recorded which). The source material was blood. The rearrangement links TRBV7-2 to TRBJ1-5. Here the CDR3 reads CASSRDSGYSNQPQHF.